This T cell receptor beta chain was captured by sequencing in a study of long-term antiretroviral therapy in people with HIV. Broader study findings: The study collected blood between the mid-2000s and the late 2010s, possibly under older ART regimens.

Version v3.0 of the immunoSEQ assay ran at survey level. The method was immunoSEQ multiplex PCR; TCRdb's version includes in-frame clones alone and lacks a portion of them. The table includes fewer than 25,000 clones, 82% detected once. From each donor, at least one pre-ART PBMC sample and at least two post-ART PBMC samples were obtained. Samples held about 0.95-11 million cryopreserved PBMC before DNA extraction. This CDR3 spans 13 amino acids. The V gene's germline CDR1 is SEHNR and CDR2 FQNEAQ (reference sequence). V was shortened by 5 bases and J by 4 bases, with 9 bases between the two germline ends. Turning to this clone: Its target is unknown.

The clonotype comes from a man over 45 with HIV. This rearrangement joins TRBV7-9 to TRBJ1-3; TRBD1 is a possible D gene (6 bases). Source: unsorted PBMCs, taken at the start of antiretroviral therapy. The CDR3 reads CASSLDRGNTIYF. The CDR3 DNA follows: TGTGCCAGCAGCCTCGACAGGGGAAACACCATATATTTT. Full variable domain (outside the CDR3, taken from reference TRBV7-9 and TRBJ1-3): DTGVSQNPRHKITKRGQNVTFRCDPISEHNRLYWYRQTLGQGPEFLTYFQNEAQLEKSRLLSDRFSAERPKGSFSTLEIQRTEQGDSAMYLCASSLDRGNTIYFGEGSWLTVV.